The rows below give T cell receptor beta chains drawn from one sample of a study of cytomegalovirus exposure and HLA in healthy donors. The table came from immunoSEQ multiplex PCR; TCRdb's copy has only in-frame clones and leaves some out. The sample yields roughly 90,000 clones, about four fifths seen once. The material sequenced was PBMCs. Every receptor here comes from a man aged 30 to 39 in good health and CMV-seropositive. CDR3s include the opening cysteine and the closing phenylalanine or tryptophan.

V gene,J gene,CDR3 protein
TRBV29-1,TRBJ1-2,CSASRPLSGGYTF
TRBV7-9,TRBJ2-7,CASGLTSPPYEQYF
TRBV30,TRBJ2-7,CAVPASPYEQYF
TRBV18,TRBJ1-2,CASSPGQGANYGYTF
TRBV29-1,TRBJ1-1,CSAAGGGNTEAFF
TRBV14,TRBJ2-7,CASSPIAGGVYEQYF
TRBV9,TRBJ2-7,CASSVSHSYEQYF
TRBV10-3,TRBJ2-7,CAISESVSDYEQYF
TRBV28,-,CASRVAHEQYF
TRBV30,TRBJ2-7,CAWSRDWASGGDYEQYF
TRBV11-2,TRBJ1-4,CASSQLPSATNEKLFF
TRBV10-3,TRBJ2-7,CATSAGGAYEQYF
TRBV15,TRBJ1-1,CATSRDKDRGSF
TRBV5-6,TRBJ2-2,CASSYVGGTGELFF
TRBV30,TRBJ2-7,CAWSKEPKAYEQYF
TRBV5-4,TRBJ2-3,CASGTSGRVDTQYF
TRBV28,TRBJ2-7,CASSLNRAGPYEQYF
TRBV6-1,TRBJ2-7,CASTGLAYEQYF
TRBV4-3,TRBJ2-3,CASSPGLRTDTQYF
TRBV14,TRBJ1-3,CASTGSGNTIYF
TRBV6-1,TRBJ2-1,CASNARTSGYNEQFF
TRBV6-5,TRBJ2-2,CASHRGNTGELFF
TRBV6-5,TRBJ2-7,CASSYKDSGSYEQYF
TRBV27,TRBJ2-3,CASSLRGDTQYF